The clone carrying this T cell receptor beta chain was seen once. The antigen is undetermined. The CDR3 totals 16 residues. Per germline, CDR1 SNHLY and CDR2 FYNNEI. V dropped 6 bases and J dropped 4; count of bases not matched to a gene: 11. These data originate in a study of cytomegalovirus exposure and HLA in healthy donors. Donors showed nominal health when sampled, although they likely had unrecorded immune exposures. 13 Jbeta primers and 60 Vbeta primers were used for the PCR. TCRdb's copy holds only in-frame clones and misses some; the assay was immunoSEQ multiplex PCR. This table has about 180,000 clones, 76% appearing once. Study-wide findings and caveats: A few CMV-associated chains were confirmed in vitro to be specific for CMV antigens.

Material for sequencing was PBMCs. The chain couples TRBV2 to TRBJ2-2, with 7 bases identical to TRBD2. The source is a woman in her twenties or thirties in good health and CMV-seropositive. CDR3 loop: CASSLPSGEGTGELFF. The CDR3 DNA reads TGTGCCAGCAGCCTCCCCAGCGGGGAAGGCACCGGGGAGCTGTTTTTT.